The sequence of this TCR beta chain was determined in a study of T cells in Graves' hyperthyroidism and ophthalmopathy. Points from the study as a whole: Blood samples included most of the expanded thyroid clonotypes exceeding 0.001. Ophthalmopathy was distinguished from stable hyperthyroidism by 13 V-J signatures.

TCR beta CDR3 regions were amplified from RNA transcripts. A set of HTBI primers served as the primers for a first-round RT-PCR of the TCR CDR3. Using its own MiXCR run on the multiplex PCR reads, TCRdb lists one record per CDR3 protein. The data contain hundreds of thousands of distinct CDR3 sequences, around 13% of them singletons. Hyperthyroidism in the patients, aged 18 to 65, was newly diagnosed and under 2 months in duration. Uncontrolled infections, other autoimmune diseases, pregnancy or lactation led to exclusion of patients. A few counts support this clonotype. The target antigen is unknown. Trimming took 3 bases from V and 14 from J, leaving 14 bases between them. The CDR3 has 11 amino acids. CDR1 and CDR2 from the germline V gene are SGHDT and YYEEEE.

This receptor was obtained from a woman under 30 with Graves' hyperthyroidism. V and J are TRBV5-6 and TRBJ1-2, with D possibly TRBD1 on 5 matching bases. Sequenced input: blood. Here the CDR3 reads CASSWGTAWTF. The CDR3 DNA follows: TGTGCCAGCAGCTGGGGGACGGCTTGGACCTTC.